This TCR beta chain is drawn from a study of control samples from healthy donors and cancer patients. This CDR3 has 14 amino acids. Germline V gene sequence: CDR1 LGHDT, CDR2 YNNKEL (reference sequence). Trimming cost V 4 bases and J 7 bases, with 15 bases left between them. Clones were sequenced by immunoSEQ multiplex PCR, and TCRdb holds only the in-frame ones, with some missing. The data show about 130,000 clones, with about 88% seen just once and about 3.4% held by the top ten. The chain employs TRBV3-1 (or the pseudogene TRBV3-2) and TRBJ2-3, with D maybe TRBD2 (7 bases). This sequence was found in a man aged 50 or older in good health. The sequenced sample was blood. The chain's CDR3 is CASSLAGAINTQYF. CDR3 bases: TGTGCCAGCAGCCTGGCGGGGGCAATCAATACGCAGTATTTT.